This entry lists 14 T cell receptor beta chains sequenced from one sample in a study of T cells in Graves' hyperthyroidism and ophthalmopathy. The CDR3 regions of TCR beta were amplified from RNA transcripts. Researchers ran a first-round RT-PCR on the TCR CDR3 using the HTBI primer set. TCRdb used MiXCR to reprocess the multiplex PCR reads, holding one entry per CDR3 protein. This table has roughly 500,000 distinct CDR3 sequences, approximately 25% appearing once. The source material was blood. Every receptor here comes from a woman in her twenties or thirties with Graves' ophthalmopathy.

This clonotype was recorded many times. The chain employs TRBV5-1 and TRBJ1-1, with 10 bases aligning to TRBD1. The V gene's germline CDR1 is SGHRS and CDR2 YFSETQ. Trimming took 0 bases from V and 1 from J; bases not matched to a gene: 6. CDR3 length equals 17 residues. This CDR3 reads CASSLGRDRGANTEAFF. The CDR3 DNA is TGCGCCAGCAGCTTGGGTCGGGACAGGGGCGCGAACACTGAAGCTTTCTTT.

This clonotype has a count of ten or more. V and J are TRBV7-8 and TRBJ2-7, with TRBD1 identical over 11 bases. Trimming at V came to 1 base and at J to 5 bases, leaving 4 bases not matched to a gene. From germline, CDR1 is SGHVS and CDR2 FQNEAQ. This CDR3 has 15 amino acids. The CDR3 region is CASSLGDRGLNEQYF. The CDR3 DNA is TGTGCCAGCAGCTTAGGGGACAGGGGGTTAAACGAGCAGTACTTC.

The V and J genes are TRBV28 and TRBJ2-7; the match to TRBD1 covers 7 bases. The germline CDR1 and CDR2 sequences are MDHEN and SYDVKM. The CDR3 length is 15 residues. V was pared by 6 bases and J by 4 bases, with 12 bases of the junction left unmatched. The CDR3 spells CASSATGIGLYEQYF. The CDR3, as DNA: TGTGCCAGCAGCGCGACAGGGATCGGCCTTTACGAGCAGTACTTC.

This clonotype was seen only a few times. The J gene is TRBJ2-7, the V gene TRBV5-1; TRBD2 matches 14 bases. This CDR3 spans 16 amino acids. The V and J ends lost 2 bases and 7 bases, in that order; junction bases with no gene match: 8. CDR1 and CDR2 (germline): SGHRS, YFSETQ. The DNA of the CDR3 is TGCGCCAGCAGCTTAGGCGGGACTAGCGGGAGTGGTGAGCAGTACTTC. This gives the protein CASSLGGTSGSGEQYF.

The table lists this clonotype with many counts. This clone may be a read error of a much larger clone one base away. The genes are TRBV12-3 or TRBV12-4 and TRBJ2-5, with 7 bases identical to TRBD1. There are 13 residues in the CDR3. The CDR3 loop is CASNRDREETKYF. Written as DNA, the CDR3 is TGTGCCAGCAACCGGGACAGAGAAGAGACCAAGTACTTC.

There are a few counts of this clonotype. This chain links TRBV11-2 with TRBJ2-5; D may be TRBD1 (6 bases). The CDR3 loop spans 13 amino acids. Between the trimmed V and J ends, which lost 4 bases and 4 bases, there was a span of 10 bases. Germline V gives CDR1 SGHAT, CDR2 FQNNGV. In nucleotides, the CDR3 is TGTGCCAGCAGCTACGGACAGTTAGAGACCCAGTACTTC. Translating it yields CASSYGQLETQYF.

V gene TRBV20-1 combines with J gene TRBJ1-2; 10 bases are a match to TRBD1. The trim removed 6 bases at V and 4 bases at J, leaving 8 bases unmatched. Germline V gives CDR1 DFQATT, CDR2 SNEGSKA (reference sequence). There are 14 residues in the CDR3. CDR3 bases: TGCAGTGCGGACCGGGACAGGGGTTTCTATGGCTACACCTTC. It encodes CSADRDRGFYGYTF.

This clonotype was seen a handful of times. One junction end disagrees with the germline gene, perhaps due to a read error. The genes are TRBV29-1 and TRBJ2-2, with 8 bases fitting TRBD1. This CDR3 has 13 residues. Per germline, CDR1 SQVTM and CDR2 ANQGSEA. CDR3 amino acids: CSMQGANTGELCF. The DNA for the CDR3 is TGCAGCATGCAGGGGGCAAACACCGGGGAGCTGTGTTTT.

With regard to this clonotype: A read error is possible here, since a much larger clone lies one base away. The rearrangement joins TRBV12-3 or TRBV12-4 to TRBJ1-1; D not certain. The CDR3 covers 14 residues. CDR3: CASRVSRRNTEACF. The CDR3 bases are TGTGCCAGCCGAGTTTCCCGACGGAACACTGAAGCTTGCTTT.

This clonotype was recorded at least ten times. The chain couples TRBV28 to TRBJ1-2; 11 nucleotides align to TRBD1. Germline CDR1 is MDHEN and CDR2 is SYDVKM. CDR3 size: 13 residues. The ends lost 6 bases at V and 4 bases at J; junction bases unmatched: 1. The CDR3 loop is CASRGTGGYGYTF. CDR3 coding DNA: TGTGCCAGCAGGGGGACAGGGGGCTATGGCTACACCTTC.

The V call is TRBV20-1, the J call TRBJ1-5; D is perhaps TRBD1 (6 bases). Trimming took off 3 bases at V and 4 bases at J, with 13 bases between the two ends. Per the germline V gene, CDR1 is DFQATT and CDR2 is SNEGSKA (reference sequence). This CDR3 is built from 14 residues. Here the CDR3 DNA reads TGCAGTGCTAGGGCAGGGGTTGGGAATCAGCCCCAGCATTTT. Protein product: CSARAGVGNQPQHF.

This clonotype was seen ten or more times. The J gene is TRBJ1-3, the V gene TRBV12-3 or TRBV12-4, with D uncertain. CDR3 length: 16 residues. The V end was cut by 5 bases, the J end by 2 bases, with 16 bases between. In DNA, the CDR3 is TGTGCCAGCAGTCTGTCTCTCTCCGGGGCTGGAAACACCATATATTTT. The encoded protein is CASSLSLSGAGNTIYF.

This chain uses TRBV19 with TRBJ1-2; D possibly corresponds to TRBD1 (5 bases). Per the germline V gene, CDR1 is LNHDA and CDR2 is SQIVND (reference sequence). Trimming shortened V by 5 bases and J by 8 bases, and 24 bases separated the two germline ends. The CDR3 has 16 residues. This chain's CDR3 is CASSSNSLGTLGGYTF. The CDR3 bases are TGTGCCAGTAGTTCCAACTCACTCGGGACGCTCGGCGGCTACACCTTC.

This chain joins TRBV6-1 and TRBJ1-2; D not resolved. Trimming took 8 bases from V and 7 from J, leaving 17 bases between them. The CDR3 spans 13 residues. Germline V gives CDR1 MNHNS, CDR2 SASEGT. In DNA form, the CDR3 reads TGTGCCAGCCTTACGGGGATGTCAGGTGGCTACACCTTC. It yields the protein CASLTGMSGGYTF.